The TCR beta chain described here comes from a study of beta chain features in type 1 diabetes. Across the whole study: All samples combined gave around 100,000,000 sorted cells for examination. Regarding the study as a whole: Shorter TCRB CDR3s, moderately but significantly so, marked every one of the four CD4+ subsets in Type 1 diabetes patients.

As for this clone: Its target is unknown. The sample carries other DNA sequences with the same CDR3.

TCRB transcripts that were expressed got sequenced, as all of the isolated RNA had been reverse transcribed. Naive, central memory and regulatory T cell samples yielded approximately 3.3 million reads on average. Profiled with immunoSEQ multiplex PCR; TCRdb holds only in-frame clones, not every one. The sample includes 150,000 to 200,000 clones, more than 60% of them seen just once. CD4+ naive, central memory, regulatory and stem cell-like memory subsets were isolated by sorting on CD45RO/CCR7/CD25/CD127/CD95/CD27. The germline CDR1 and CDR2 sequences are SQVTM and ANQGSEA. This CDR3 spans 12 amino acids.

The gene calls are TRBV29-1 and TRBJ2-5, with TRBD1 matching 8 bases. The receptor's source is a man aged 30 to 45 with type 1 diabetes. The specimen sequenced was naive CD4+ T cells from blood. CDR3 loop: CSATGAQETQYF. In DNA form, the CDR3 reads TGCAGTGCGACAGGGGCCCAAGAGACCCAGTACTTC.